These T cell receptor beta chains were read from a single sample in a study of blood T cell repertoires in COVID-19. Some clones are missing from TCRdb's copy, which holds only in-frame ones; the method was immunoSEQ multiplex PCR. The repertoire holds some 130,000 clones, with approximately 83% as singletons. Input material: peripheral blood. Receptors originate from a man in his forties with active or convalescent COVID-19. Each CDR3 is given with its conserved first and last residue. Fields, in order: clone size, V gene, J gene, CDR3 protein. Clone size is given for some rows only: seen once, a few or many times, or a class if the clone is expanded.

>once|TRBV27|TRBJ1-2
CASSLLTGQGFTSGYTF
>-|TRBV10-3|TRBJ1-2
CAISRGMVSEGSGYTF
>-|TRBV7-2|TRBJ2-3
CASTQPGGPPDTQYF
>-|TRBV9|TRBJ2-7
CASSAWTSGGYEQYF
>-|TRBV2|TRBJ1-5
CASVPQTGGRSQPQHF
>-|TRBV9|TRBJ1-3
CASSVSQGVSGNTIYF
>-|TRBV6-2/TRBV6-3|TRBJ1-2
CASSPWAEEKGYGYTF
>-|TRBV5-5|TRBJ2-5
CASSLVGGTGQETQYF
>-|TRBV5-6|TRBJ2-7
CASSLGTVALYGAYEQYF
>-|TRBV7-9|TRBJ2-5
CASSLGSRGRGETQYF
>-|TRBV14|TRBJ2-3
CASSQDGTSTDTQYF
>-|TRBV20-1|TRBJ2-5
CSAPRAETQYF
>-|TRBV29-1|TRBJ1-1
CSVEAGPNTEAFF
>-|TRBV3-1/TRBV3-2|TRBJ2-6
CASSQWGAGANVLTF
>-|TRBV18|TRBJ2-3
CASSRGQQASTDTQYF
>-|TRBV19|TRBJ1-5
CASSQDSINQPQHF
>-|TRBV27|TRBJ1-2
CASSFSMGEGYTF
>-|TRBV18|TRBJ1-5
CASSPPGGNQPQHF
>-|TRBV19|TRBJ2-1
CASSIISAGGNEQFF
>-|TRBV25-1|TRBJ2-1
CASSEQGNEQFF
>-|TRBV6-6|TRBJ1-5
CASSYSEVNQPQHF
>-|TRBV30|TRBJ2-5
CAWSATSGGETQYF
>-|TRBV29-1|TRBJ2-7
CSVSVDSYEQYF
>-|TRBV5-4|TRBJ1-1
CASSSETRMNTEAFF
>-|TRBV7-3|TRBJ1-6
CASSLGADRALHF
>many|TRBV6-1|TRBJ2-7
CASSEASGGAYEQYF
>-|TRBV5-1|TRBJ2-2
CASSFSGVSGELFF
>-|TRBV10-1|TRBJ1-1
CASSESTALNTEAFF
>few|TRBV6-5|TRBJ1-6
CASSFRLAGSPLHF
>once|TRBV14|TRBJ1-2
CASSQDSAWGYTF
>-|TRBV6-5|TRBJ1-2
CASSRQNNYGYTF
>-|TRBV7-9|TRBJ2-2
CASKDNLVSGELFF
>-|TRBV7-9|TRBJ2-7
CASSGQGLDEQYF
>many|TRBV14|TRBJ2-7
CASSQGRDSGFYEQYF
>-|TRBV5-6|TRBJ2-3
CASSTGLAASTDTQYF
>-|TRBV4-2|TRBJ1-4
CASSQEGTATNEKLFF
>-|TRBV3-1/TRBV3-2|TRBJ1-2
CASSHQGSNYGYTF
>-|TRBV3-1/TRBV3-2|TRBJ2-5
CASSLRASGGASTLHKKYF
>-|TRBV18|TRBJ2-7
CASSPFETGGWYEQYF
>-|TRBV19|TRBJ1-2
CASSRSGDYGYTF
>-|TRBV10-3|TRBJ1-2
CALGQGYGYTF
>-|TRBV4-3|TRBJ2-2
CASSRETGPTGELFF
>once|TRBV28|TRBJ2-7
CASSLPPYEQYF
>-|TRBV3-1/TRBV3-2|TRBJ1-2
CASSQDPQVHGYTF
>-|TRBV6-2/TRBV6-3|TRBJ1-2
CASSITANYGYTF
>-|TRBV15|TRBJ1-2
CATSIGTNYGYTF
>few|TRBV3-1/TRBV3-2|TRBJ2-1
CASSQEDGTMYNEQFF
>-|TRBV7-9|TRBJ1-5
CASSQGGRNQPQHF
>-|TRBV5-4|TRBJ2-3
CASSRPGLAGVTTDTQYF
>once|TRBV9|TRBJ2-3
CASSVRASGRTDTQYF
>-|TRBV30|TRBJ1-6
CAWKPGTDNSPLHF
>few|TRBV27|TRBJ2-6
CASSRAGGQGFGAFSGANVLTF
>-|TRBV5-6|TRBJ2-7
CASSLAGEGTYEQYF
>-|TRBV2|TRBJ2-1
CASVSGGNYNEQFF
>-|TRBV11-3|TRBJ2-5
CASSAGRGSETQYF